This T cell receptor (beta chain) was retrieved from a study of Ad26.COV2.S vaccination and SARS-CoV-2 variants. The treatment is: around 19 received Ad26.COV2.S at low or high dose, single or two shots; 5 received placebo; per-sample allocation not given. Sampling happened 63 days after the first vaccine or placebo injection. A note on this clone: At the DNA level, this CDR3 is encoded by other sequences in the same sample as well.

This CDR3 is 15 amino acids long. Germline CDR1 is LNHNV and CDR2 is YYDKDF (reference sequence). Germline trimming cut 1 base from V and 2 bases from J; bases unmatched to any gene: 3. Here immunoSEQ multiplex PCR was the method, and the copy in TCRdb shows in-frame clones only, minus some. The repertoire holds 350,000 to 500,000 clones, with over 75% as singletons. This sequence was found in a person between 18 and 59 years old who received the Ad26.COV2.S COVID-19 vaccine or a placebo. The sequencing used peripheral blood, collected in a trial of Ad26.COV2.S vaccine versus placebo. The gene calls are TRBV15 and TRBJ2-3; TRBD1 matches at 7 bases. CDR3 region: CATSRGQGDTDTQYF. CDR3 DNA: TGTGCCACCAGCAGAGGACAGGGCGACACAGATACGCAGTATTTT.